This T cell receptor beta chain was found in a study of CD8 T cells in ankylosing spondylitis. Quantitative 5'-RACE with molecular barcodes generated TCR beta libraries. Each CDR3 protein gets one entry after TCRdb re-called the 5' RACE reads with MiXCR. The sample has approximately 520,000 distinct CDR3 sequences, about 5.2% seen once. Study conclusions and caveats: Seven to nine highly homologous variants formed a TCR beta motif that appeared characteristic of ankylosing spondylitis blood.

The trim removed 5 bases at V and 4 bases at J, leaving 10 bases unmatched. This CDR3 spans 15 amino acids. This clonotype came up many times. Its target is not known. The receptor was isolated from a male donor with ankylosing spondylitis. The J gene is TRBJ1-2, the V gene TRBV12-3 or TRBV12-4; 7 nucleotides match TRBD1. The sample taken for sequencing was blood, either unsorted or a sorted T cell fraction (not recorded which). DNA of the CDR3: TGTGCCAGCAGTCAAACGACAGGGTACAGCTATGGCTACACCTTC. It encodes CASSQTTGYSYGYTF.